The 21 T cell receptor beta chains below come from one sample, sequenced in a study of blood T cell repertoires in COVID-19. Produced via immunoSEQ multiplex PCR; TCRdb's table is partial and in-frame only. The table records some 120,000 clones, 80% to 85% of them present only once. Sequencing was performed on peripheral blood. Receptors were obtained from a woman between 65 and 79 years old with acute or convalescent COVID-19.

J is TRBJ1-5 and V is TRBV2; no definite D call. Germline-derived CDR1 and CDR2 are SNHLY and FYNNEI. Trimming took off 5 bases at V and 5 bases at J, with 13 bases between the two ends. The CDR3 length is 14 residues. The CDR3 coding sequence is TGTGCCAGCAGTTCGCGGGGAAGGGATCAGCCCCAGCATTTT. Residues: CASSSRGRDQPQHF.

This clone was recorded once. The gene calls are TRBV5-6 and TRBJ2-2; 9 bases are shared with TRBD1. The junction had 9 bases not matched to a gene; V was cut back by 4 bases and J by 5 bases. The germline CDR1 and CDR2 sequences are SGHDT and YYEEEE. The CDR3 spans 16 residues. Here the CDR3 DNA reads TGTGCCAGCAGCCCTGATGCCGGGACAGGGACCGGGGAGCTGTTTTTT. It yields the protein CASSPDAGTGTGELFF.

The V and J genes are TRBV5-1 and TRBJ1-2; D may be TRBD1 (6 bases). The CDR3 extends over 15 amino acids. Germline V gene lookup returns CDR1 SGHRS and CDR2 YFSETQ. V lost 4 bases and J 0 bases, leaving 13 bases between the germline ends. The CDR3 sequence: CASSLYRDSNYGYTF. In nucleotides, the CDR3 is TGCGCCAGCAGCCTTTACAGGGATTCTAACTATGGCTACACCTTC.

The J gene is TRBJ1-3, the V gene TRBV4-1; 9 bases are a match to TRBD1. The CDR3 is 17 residues long. The ends lost 3 bases at V and 5 bases at J; junction bases unmatched: 11. Per the germline V gene, CDR1 is MGHRA and CDR2 is YSYEKL. The CDR3 region has the DNA TGCGCCAGCAGCCACCTTACCCGGGACAGGGCGAGAAACACCATATATTTT. Encoded protein: CASSHLTRDRARNTIYF.

The CDR3, as DNA: TGTGCCAGCAGAGCCCAATCCTCCCCCCTTGAGGGCTACACCTTC. It yields the protein CASRAQSSPLEGYTF. The chain links TRBV28 to TRBJ1-2, with D uncertain. The V gene lost 6 bases and the J gene lost 8 bases, with 22 bases spanning the gap. The length of the CDR3 is 15 residues. Per germline, CDR1 MDHEN and CDR2 SYDVKM.

This rearrangement joins TRBV6-5 to TRBJ2-5; D is undetermined. From germline, CDR1 is MNHEY and CDR2 SVGAGI. The CDR3 is 13 amino acids. Trimming took off 5 bases at V and 5 bases at J, with 12 bases between the two ends. The CDR3 DNA follows: TGTGCCAGCAGTACACAGCCAGAGGAGACCCAGTACTTC. It yields the protein CASSTQPEETQYF.

This rearrangement joins TRBV19 to TRBJ1-1; no firm D call. Trimming removed 1 base from V and 2 bases from J, with 11 bases in between. Germline CDR1 and CDR2: LNHDA and SQIVND (reference sequence). The CDR3 has 15 residues. As DNA, the CDR3 is TGTGCCAGTAGTATAGTACTATCGGGTAACACTGAAGCTTTCTTT. Translation: CASSIVLSGNTEAFF.

The V gene is TRBV5-5, the J gene TRBJ1-2; possible D gene TRBD1, 5 bases. CDR3 length equals 14 residues. Trimming cost V 0 bases and J 9 bases, with 15 bases left between them. The V gene's germline CDR1 is SGHKS and CDR2 YYEKEE (reference sequence). The CDR3 sequence is CASSLDATVDSYTF. In nucleotides, the CDR3 is TGTGCCAGCAGCTTGGATGCGACAGTGGATAGCTACACCTTC.

The chain carries TRBV7-9 and TRBJ1-6; 7 bases are a match to TRBD1. The CDR3 is 14 residues long. CDR1 and CDR2 from the germline V gene are SEHNR and FQNEAQ (reference sequence). V gave up 5 bases and J gave up 10 bases; unmatched junction bases: 8. As DNA, the CDR3 is TGTGCCAGCAGCCAGGTAGGGGGCGAGTCACCCCTCCACTTT. Protein: CASSQVGGESPLHF.

This clone was detected only a few times. This chain connects TRBV29-1 to TRBJ2-2, with D perhaps TRBD2 (6 bases). The V gene's germline CDR1 is SQVTM and CDR2 ANQGSEA. The CDR3 spans 13 residues. Trimming removed 5 bases from V and 4 bases from J, with 11 bases in between. DNA for the CDR3: TGCAGCGTTAAGATCGGGGGCACCGGGGAGCTGTTTTTT. Translation gives CSVKIGGTGELFF.

The chain carries TRBV10-1 and TRBJ1-1; possibly TRBD1 for D (5 bases). Trimming removed 2 bases from V and 7 bases from J, with 14 bases in between. CDR3 length: 14 amino acids. Germline CDR1 is WNHNN and CDR2 is SYGVQD (reference sequence). DNA of the CDR3: TGCGCCAGCAGTGAGAGGCGGCAGGGAGGTGAAGCTTTCTTT. Translated, it gives CASSERRQGGEAFF.

This sequence joins TRBV18 and TRBJ1-2; 7 bases are a match to TRBD1. V lost 3 bases and J lost 2; bases outside the gene matches: 0. CDR1 and CDR2 from the germline V gene are KGHSH and LQKENI. CDR3 length: 13 amino acids. The CDR3 coding sequence is TGTGCCAGCTCACCGACAGGGAACTATGGCTACACCTTC. This encodes CASSPTGNYGYTF. Drawing the rest from reference TRBV18 and TRBJ1-2, the complete variable domain is NAGVMQNPRHLVRRRGQEARLRCSPMKGHSHVYWYRQLPEEGLKFMVYLQKENIIDESGMPKERFSAEFPKEGPSILRIQQVVRGDSAAYFCASSPTGNYGYTFGSGTRLTVV.

This clone appeared a few times. The chain carries TRBV18 and TRBJ1-2; TRBD1 might be the D (5 bases). This CDR3 has 12 residues. The V gene's germline CDR1 is KGHSH and CDR2 LQKENI. Trimming took 4 bases from V and 4 from J, leaving 7 bases between them. The CDR3 nucleotides read TGTGCCAGCTCACAAGACAGCTATGGCTACACCTTC. Its translation: CASSQDSYGYTF.

The chain carries TRBV2 and TRBJ1-5; D is uncertain. Germline values: CDR1 SNHLY, CDR2 FYNNEI. V lost 1 base and J lost 2, with 6 bases in between. This CDR3 is 14 amino acids long. This CDR3 reads CASSEGQGNQPQHF. CDR3 nucleotide sequence: TGTGCCAGCAGTGAAGGGCAGGGCAATCAGCCCCAGCATTTT.

The V and J genes are TRBV7-6 and TRBJ1-5; a weak D match, TRBD1 (6 bases). V was cut by 0 bases and J by 0 bases, with 15 bases left in between. The CDR3 totals 18 residues. The V gene's germline CDR1 is SGHVS and CDR2 FNYEAQ. CDR3 protein: CASSLAAAGEYSNQPQHF. CDR3 DNA sequence: TGTGCCAGCAGCTTAGCGGCTGCAGGGGAATATAGCAATCAGCCCCAGCATTTT.

The V call is TRBV10-1, the J call TRBJ2-2; TRBD2 is a possible D gene (5 bases). With 4 bases removed from V and 4 bases from J, the gap between germline ends came to 7 bases. The length of the CDR3 is 13 residues. CDR1 and CDR2 (germline): WNHNN, SYGVQD (reference sequence). CDR3 sequence reads: CASSARATGELFF. In DNA, the CDR3 is TGCGCCAGCAGTGCGCGGGCCACCGGGGAGCTGTTTTTT.

The chain joins TRBV19 to TRBJ1-4; D is perhaps TRBD1 (5 bases). There are 15 residues in the CDR3. V gave up 5 bases and J gave up 7 bases, with 17 bases separating them. Germline V gene lookup returns CDR1 LNHDA and CDR2 SQIVND (reference sequence). The CDR3 spells CASSPWTGGFEKLFF. DNA for the CDR3: TGTGCCAGTAGTCCATGGACGGGGGGTTTTGAAAAACTGTTTTTT.

This rearrangement joins TRBV9 to TRBJ1-6; weak D call: TRBD1 (6 bases). CDR1 is SGDLS, CDR2 YYNGEE, per germline. There are 18 residues in the CDR3. V shed 0 bases and J shed 4 bases, with 17 bases lying between them. This CDR3 reads CASSVDDLTGGYNSPLHF. The CDR3 DNA reads as TGTGCCAGCAGCGTAGATGATTTGACAGGAGGATATAATTCACCCCTCCACTTT.

This clone was counted once. This rearrangement joins TRBV11-2 to TRBJ2-5; no clear D. Germline V gives CDR1 SGHAT, CDR2 FQNNGV. This CDR3 is built from 14 residues. V lost 2 bases, J lost 5 bases, and 12 bases lay in between. In nucleotides, the CDR3 is TGTGCCAGCAGCTTATTTGGTAGCCAGGAGACCCAGTACTTC. Protein sequence: CASSLFGSQETQYF.

The J gene is TRBJ2-2, the V gene TRBV3-1 (or the pseudogene TRBV3-2), with D possibly being TRBD1 (6 bases). The CDR3 is 18 residues long. Germline CDR1 and CDR2: LGHDT and YNNKEL (reference sequence). The V and J ends lost 6 bases and 5 bases respectively, with 25 bases between them. The CDR3, as DNA: TGTGCCAGCAGTCACTACATCCACAGGGTCCCTGGTACCGGGGAGCTGTTTTTT. Encoded protein: CASSHYIHRVPGTGELFF.

This clone appeared a few times. This rearrangement joins TRBV29-1 to TRBJ1-1, with 8 bases that match TRBD1. This CDR3 comprises 12 residues. J lost 1 base, V lost 6 bases, and 1 base had no gene match. Per germline, CDR1 SQVTM and CDR2 ANQGSEA. This CDR3 is CSVGTGNTEAFF. The CDR3 DNA is TGCAGCGTCGGGACAGGGAACACTGAAGCTTTCTTT.